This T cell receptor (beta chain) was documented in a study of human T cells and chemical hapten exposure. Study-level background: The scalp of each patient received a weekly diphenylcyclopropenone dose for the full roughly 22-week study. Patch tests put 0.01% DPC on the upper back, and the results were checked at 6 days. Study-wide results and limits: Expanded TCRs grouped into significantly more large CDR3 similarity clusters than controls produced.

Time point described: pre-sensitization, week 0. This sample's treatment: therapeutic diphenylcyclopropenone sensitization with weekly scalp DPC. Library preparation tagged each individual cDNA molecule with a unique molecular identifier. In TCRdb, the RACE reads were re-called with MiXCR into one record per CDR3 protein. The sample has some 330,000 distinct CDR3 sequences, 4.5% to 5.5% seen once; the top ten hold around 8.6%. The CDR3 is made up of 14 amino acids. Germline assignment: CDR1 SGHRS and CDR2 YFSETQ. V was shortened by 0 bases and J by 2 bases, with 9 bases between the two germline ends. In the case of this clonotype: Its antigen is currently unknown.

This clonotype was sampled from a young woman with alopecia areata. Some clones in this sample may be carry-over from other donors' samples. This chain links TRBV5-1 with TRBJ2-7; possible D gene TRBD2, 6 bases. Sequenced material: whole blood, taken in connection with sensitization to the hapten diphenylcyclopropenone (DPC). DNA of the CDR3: TGCGCCAGCAGCTTGGGGGCGGGACCCTACGAGCAGTACTTC. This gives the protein CASSLGAGPYEQYF.